This TCR beta chain was profiled in a study of blood T cell repertoires in COVID-19. Assay: immunoSEQ multiplex PCR; the TCRdb copy retains only in-frame clones and omits some. Altogether about 210,000 clones are present, around 90% being singletons, with the ten largest covering around 8.9%. The V end was cut by 2 bases, the J end by 8 bases, with 14 bases between. CDR1 is SGHNT, CDR2 YYREEE, per germline (reference sequence). The CDR3 length is 14 residues. The chain couples TRBV5-4 to TRBJ2-1, with D perhaps TRBD2 (6 bases). The source material was PBMCs or T cells enriched from blood (not recorded which). The TCR sequence derives from a woman between 18 and 29 years old who had recovered from COVID-19. The CDR3 DNA follows: TGTGCCAGCAGCTTCGGGACTCCTGGTGATGAGCAGTTCTTC. Amino acids: CASSFGTPGDEQFF.